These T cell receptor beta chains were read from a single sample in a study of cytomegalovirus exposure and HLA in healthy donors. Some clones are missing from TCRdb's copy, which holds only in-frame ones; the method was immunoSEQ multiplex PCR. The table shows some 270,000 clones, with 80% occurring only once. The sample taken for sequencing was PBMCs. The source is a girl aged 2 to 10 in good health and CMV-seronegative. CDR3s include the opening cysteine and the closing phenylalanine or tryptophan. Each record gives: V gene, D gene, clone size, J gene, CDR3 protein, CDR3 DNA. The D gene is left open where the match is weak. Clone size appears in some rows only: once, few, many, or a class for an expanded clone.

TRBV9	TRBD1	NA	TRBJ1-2	CASSARDSPAGGYTF	TGTGCCAGCAGCGCCCGGGACAGCCCCGCTGGGGGCTACACCTTC
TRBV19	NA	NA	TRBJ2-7	CASRRANEQYF	TGTGCCAGTAGGAGGGCCAACGAGCAGTACTTC
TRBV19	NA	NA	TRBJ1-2	CASSMGAEYGYTF	TGTGCCAGTAGTATGGGAGCAGAGTATGGCTACACCTTC
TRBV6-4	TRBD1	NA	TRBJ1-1	CASSDSSGGTEAFF	TGTGCCAGCAGTGACTCATCAGGGGGGACTGAAGCTTTCTTT
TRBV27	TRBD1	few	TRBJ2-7	CASSLSGTGWYEQYF	TGTGCCAGCAGTTTATCCGGGACAGGGTGGTACGAGCAGTACTTC
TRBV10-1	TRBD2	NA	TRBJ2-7	CASSEEKIGTSGTYEQYF	TGCGCCAGCAGTGAGGAAAAGATCGGGACTAGCGGGACGTACGAGCAGTACTTC
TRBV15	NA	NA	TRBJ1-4	CATADTSTNEKLFF	TGTGCCACCGCTGACACCTCAACTAATGAAAAACTGTTTTTT
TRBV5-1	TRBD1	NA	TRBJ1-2	CASSLDRDRGYGYTF	TGCGCCAGCAGCTTAGATCGGGACAGGGGCTATGGCTACACCTTC
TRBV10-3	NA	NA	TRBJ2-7	CAILNEAYEQYF	TGTGCCATCTTAAACGAGGCGTACGAGCAGTACTTC
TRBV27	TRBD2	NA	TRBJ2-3	CASSFGRGGKHTDTQYF	TGTGCCAGCAGTTTCGGCCGGGGGGGCAAACACACAGATACGCAGTATTTT
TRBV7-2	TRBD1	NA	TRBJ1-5	CASSLVQGAQPQHF	TGTGCCAGCAGCTTAGTACAGGGGGCACAGCCCCAGCATTTT
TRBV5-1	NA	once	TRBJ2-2	CASSLGQTDTGELFF	TGCGCCAGCAGCTTGGGACAGACTGACACCGGGGAGCTGTTTTTT
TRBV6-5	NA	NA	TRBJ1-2	CASSAGTSGYTF	TGTGCCAGCAGTGCCGGGACATCAGGCTACACCTTC
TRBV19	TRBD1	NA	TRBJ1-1	CASSWDRDTEAFF	TGTGCCAGTAGCTGGGACAGAGACACTGAAGCTTTCTTT
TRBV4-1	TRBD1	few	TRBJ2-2	CASSRGTGTGELFF	TGCGCCAGCAGCCGGGGGACAGGGACCGGGGAGCTGTTTTTT
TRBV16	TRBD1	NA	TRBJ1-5	CASSTQATGKGNQPQHF	TGTGCCAGCAGCACCCAAGCGACAGGGAAGGGCAATCAGCCCCAGCATTTT
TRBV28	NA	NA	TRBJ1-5	CASSLNFPYYSNQPQHF	TGTGCCAGCAGCCTCAACTTCCCATATTATAGCAATCAGCCCCAGCATTTT
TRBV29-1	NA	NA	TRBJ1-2	CSVGSGPNYGYTF	TGCAGCGTCGGATCAGGGCCTAACTATGGCTACACCTTC
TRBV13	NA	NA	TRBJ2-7	CASSLLLALNSYEQYF	TGTGCCAGCAGCTTATTACTGGCACTAAACTCCTACGAGCAGTACTTC
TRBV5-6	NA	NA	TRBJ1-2	CASSGVGPQGGYTF	TGTGCCAGCAGCGGGGTGGGGCCCCAGGGTGGCTACACCTTC
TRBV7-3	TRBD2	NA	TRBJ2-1	CASSARTSGRPYSYNEQFF	TGTGCCAGCAGCGCCCGGACTAGCGGGAGGCCTTACTCCTACAATGAGCAGTTCTTC
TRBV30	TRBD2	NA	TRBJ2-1	CAWTEGLADNEQFF	TGTGCCTGGACTGAAGGACTAGCGGACAATGAGCAGTTCTTC
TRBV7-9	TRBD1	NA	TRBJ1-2	CASSVTGGENYGYTF	TGTGCCAGCAGCGTTACAGGGGGGGAGAACTATGGCTACACCTTC
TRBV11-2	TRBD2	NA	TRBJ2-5	CASSLSPGLAGGIQETQYF	TGTGCCAGCAGCCTATCCCCGGGACTAGCGGGAGGGATACAAGAGACCCAGTACTTC
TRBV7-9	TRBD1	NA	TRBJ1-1	CSSSLGIRGTGPTEAFF	TGTTCCAGCAGCTTAGGGATCCGTGGGACAGGGCCCACTGAAGCTTTCTTT
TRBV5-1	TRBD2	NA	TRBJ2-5	CTSSSGRLALETQYF	TGCACCAGCAGCTCGGGACGACTAGCACTGGAGACCCAGTACTTC
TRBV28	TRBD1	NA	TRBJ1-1	CASSLTEGAYTEAFF	TGTGCCAGCAGTTTGACGGAGGGGGCTTACACTGAAGCTTTCTTT
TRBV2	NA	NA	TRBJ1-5	CASSRDRDKGNQPQHF	TGTGCCAGCAGTAGGGACCGGGACAAGGGCAATCAGCCCCAGCATTTT
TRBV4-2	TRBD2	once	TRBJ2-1	CASSQRLTSGGVRDNEQFF	TGTGCCAGCAGCCAACGGTTAACTAGCGGGGGGGTGAGAGACAATGAGCAGTTCTTC